This T cell receptor (beta chain) came from a study of blood T cell repertoires in COVID-19. Study summary: T cells, B-cell-depleted T cells, or PBMCs provided the cDNA or gDNA that served as material.

CDR1 is KGHSH, CDR2 LQKENI, per germline. Trimming cost V 0 bases and J 2 bases; bases outside gene matches: 6. The CDR3 is 16 residues long. The data were produced by immunoSEQ multiplex PCR, yet TCRdb's version contains in-frame clones alone and is incomplete. The profile shows over 200,000 clones, 88% of them singletons. Sequencing was performed on peripheral blood. This sequence was found in a woman aged 60 to 75 with acute or convalescent COVID-19. This chain uses TRBV18 with TRBJ1-2, with 7 bases aligning to TRBD1. The CDR3 region has the DNA TGTGCCAGCTCACCACCGGCAGGGGGTCGCAACTATGGCTACACCTTC. Encoded protein: CASSPPAGGRNYGYTF.